This T cell receptor (beta chain) comes out of a study of T cells in Graves' hyperthyroidism and ophthalmopathy. Amplification of TCR beta CDR3 regions was performed using RNA transcripts as template. Researchers ran a first-round RT-PCR on the TCR CDR3 using the HTBI primer set. Via MiXCR, TCRdb re-called the multiplex PCR reads, giving one row per CDR3 protein. This sample has 650,000 to 850,000 distinct CDR3 sequences, with over 15% found just once. Looked up from germline, CDR1 is SGHAT and CDR2 is FQNNGV. The CDR3 has 15 residues. Between the trimmed V and J ends, which lost 5 bases and 3 bases, there was a span of 16 bases. This clonotype has a count of ten or more.

The source of this sequence is a woman aged 45 to 65 with Graves' hyperthyroidism that later progressed to Graves' ophthalmopathy. The gene calls are TRBV11-2 and TRBJ2-5; either TRBD1 or TRBD2 may supply D (5 bases each). What was sequenced was blood. Written as DNA, the CDR3 is TGTGCCAGCAGCCCGGATGGGGCCGGGGAAGAGACCCAGTACTTC. Translating gives CASSPDGAGEETQYF.